Presented here are 26 T cell receptor beta chains from one specimen sequenced in a study of blood T cell repertoires in COVID-19. Clones were sequenced by immunoSEQ multiplex PCR, and TCRdb holds only the in-frame ones, with some missing. The table lists around 110,000 clones, over 80% of them singletons. Sequencing was performed on peripheral blood. Receptors were obtained from a woman aged 25 to 39 with acute or convalescent COVID-19.

V and J are TRBV7-2 and TRBJ2-3; no definite D call. Trimming removed 4 bases from V and 5 bases from J, with 16 bases in between. CDR3 length equals 15 residues. Germline-derived CDR1 and CDR2 are SGHTA and FQGNSA. The CDR3 coding sequence is TGTGCCAGCAGCTCTTGGGTAGCTTTGAAAGATACGCAGTATTTT. This gives the protein CASSSWVALKDTQYF.

The rearrangement joins TRBV28 to TRBJ1-1; tentatively, D is TRBD1 (6 bases). CDR3 size: 13 residues. Trimming left V 3 bases short and J 10 bases short, with 15 bases between. Germline V CDR1 and CDR2: MDHEN, SYDVKM. The CDR3 nucleotides are TGTGCCAGCAGTTTGGACAGACCCTTGGGAGCTTTCTTT. The encoded protein is CASSLDRPLGAFF.

The chain combines TRBV7-2 with TRBJ2-7; 7 bases match TRBD2. The CDR3 is 14 amino acids. With V trimmed by 5 bases and J by 2 bases, 6 bases remained unmatched. CDR1 SGHTA and CDR2 FQGNSA come from the germline V gene. As DNA, the CDR3 is TGTGCCAGCAGCACCGAACTAGCGACCTACGAGCAGTACTTC. Amino acids: CASSTELATYEQYF. Full variable domain (rest looked up from reference TRBV7-2 and TRBJ2-7): GAGVSQSPSNKVTEKGKDVELRCDPISGHTALYWYRQSLGQGLEFLIYFQGNSAPDKSGLPSDRFSAERTGGSVSTLTIQRTQQEDSAVYLCASSTELATYEQYFGPGTRLTVT.

With regard to this clone: A read error may produce the germline difference seen at one junction end. The genes are TRBV6-5 and TRBJ1-2; no firm D call. Germline CDR1 reads MNHEY; CDR2 reads SVGAGI. The CDR3 length is 12 residues. The CDR3 DNA is TGTGCCAGCAGTTACGGAGTGGGCGGGGTGAACTTC. Amino acid sequence: CASSYGVGGVNF.

J is TRBJ1-2 and V is TRBV6-5, with D perhaps matching TRBD1 (6 bases). V was shortened by 6 bases and J by 4 bases, with 12 bases between the two germline ends. The germline V gene encodes CDR1 MNHEY and CDR2 SVGAGI. The CDR3 is 13 amino acids. The CDR3 reads CASSRDKIYGYTF. The CDR3 nucleotides read TGTGCCAGCAGCCGGGACAAAATCTATGGCTACACCTTC.

This rearrangement joins TRBV7-2 to TRBJ1-2; no clear D. This CDR3 region has 17 residues. Germline CDR1 and CDR2: SGHTA and FQGNSA. V was pared by 0 bases and J by 0 bases, with 14 bases between. CDR3 bases: TGTGCCAGCAGCTTAGCGGCTGCGGGGTCAGCTAACTATGGCTACACCTTC. Amino acids: CASSLAAAGSANYGYTF.

Here the CDR3 reads CASSLEGSGRNTGELFF. The CDR3 region has the DNA TGTGCCAGCAGCTTGGAGGGTAGCGGGAGAAACACCGGGGAGCTGTTTTTT. The rearrangement links TRBV5-4 to TRBJ2-2, with 9 positions matching TRBD2. Trimming removed 0 bases from V and 2 bases from J; junction bases left unmatched: 5. The germline gives CDR1 SGHNT, CDR2 YYREEE (reference sequence). This CDR3 is built from 17 residues. Combining the CDR3 with reference TRBV5-4 and TRBJ2-2 gives the whole variable domain ETGVTQSPTHLIKTRGQQVTLRCSSQSGHNTVSWYQQALGQGPQFIFQYYREEENGRGNFPPRFSGLQFPNYSSELNVNALELDDSALYLCASSLEGSGRNTGELFFGEGSRLTVL.

V gene TRBV7-9 combines with J gene TRBJ2-1; D perhaps matches TRBD2 (7 bases). This CDR3 has 17 amino acids. Trimming pared 5 bases from V and 0 bases from J, leaving 17 bases between. Germline V lookup: CDR1 SEHNR, CDR2 FQNEAQ (reference sequence). The CDR3 spells CASSRGGWDYSYNEQFF. CDR3 bases: TGTGCCAGCAGCCGAGGGGGGTGGGACTACTCCTACAATGAGCAGTTCTTC.

This sequence joins TRBV4-1 and TRBJ2-3, with 10 nucleotides matching TRBD1. Germline lookup yields CDR1 MGHRA and CDR2 YSYEKL. The junction had 7 bases not matched to a gene; V was cut back by 0 bases and J by 4 bases. CDR3 length equals 17 residues. This CDR3 is CASSQDSWDRGADTQYF. As DNA, the CDR3 is TGCGCCAGCAGCCAAGATAGCTGGGACAGGGGTGCAGATACGCAGTATTTT.

The chain couples TRBV7-9 to TRBJ1-2; 7 nucleotides align to TRBD1. Germline CDR1 SEHNR, CDR2 FQNEAQ (reference sequence). The CDR3 contains 15 residues. The V gene end was trimmed by 1 base and the J gene end by 2 bases; junction bases not matched to a gene: 4. CDR3 nucleotide sequence: TGTGCCAGCAGCTTAGAGGGACAGCGGAACTATGGCTACACCTTC. Encoded protein: CASSLEGQRNYGYTF.

The chain uses TRBV13 and TRBJ2-3; possibly TRBD2 for D (6 bases). From germline, CDR1 is PRHDT and CDR2 FYEKMQ (reference sequence). Trimming removed 5 bases from V and 2 bases from J, with 17 bases in between. The CDR3 length is 16 residues. The CDR3 protein is CASSPDTGGITDTQYF. In DNA, the CDR3 is TGTGCCAGCAGCCCAGACACTGGGGGGATCACAGATACGCAGTATTTT. The full variable domain, in which reference TRBV13 and TRBJ2-3 provide the parts outside the CDR3, is AAGVIQSPRHLIKEKRETATLKCYPIPRHDTVYWYQQGPGQDPQFLISFYEKMQSDKGSIPDRFSAQQFSDYHSELNMSSLELGDSALYFCASSPDTGGITDTQYFGPGTRLTVL.

The chain couples TRBV3-1 (or the pseudogene TRBV3-2) to TRBJ2-7; D is uncertain. CDR1 and CDR2 from the germline V gene are LGHDT and YNNKEL (reference sequence). The CDR3 length is 12 residues. V lost 1 base and J lost 4, with 5 bases in between. CDR3 DNA sequence: TGTGCCAGCAGCCAAGCCTTATACGAGCAGTACTTC. It yields the protein CASSQALYEQYF.

The chain employs TRBV30 and TRBJ1-1, with a possible D match to TRBD1 (5 bases). This CDR3 contains 18 residues. Germline V gene lookup returns CDR1 GTSNPN and CDR2 SVGIG (reference sequence). The V end lost 5 bases, the J end lost 3 bases, and 28 bases lay between the germline ends. This CDR3 reads CAWSGRTGGGPLDTEAFF. DNA of the CDR3: TGTGCCTGGTCGGGCCGCACCGGGGGGGGACCGTTGGACACTGAAGCTTTCTTT. The whole variable domain, filled in from reference TRBV30 and TRBJ1-1, reads SQTIHQWPATLVQPVGSPLSLECTVEGTSNPNLYWYRQAAGRGLQLLFYSVGIGQISSEVPQNLSASRPQDRQFILSSKKLLLSDSGFYLCAWSGRTGGGPLDTEAFFGQGTRLTVV.

As DNA, the CDR3 is TGTGCCAGCAGTCCACTAGCGGGAGCGGGCGAGCAGTACTTC. Translated, it gives CASSPLAGAGEQYF. This chain connects TRBV6-5 to TRBJ2-7, with 11 bases aligning to TRBD2. In germline, CDR1 is MNHEY, CDR2 SVGAGI. CDR3 length: 14 amino acids. The V and J ends lost 5 bases and 6 bases, in that order; junction bases with no gene match: 6.

V is TRBV28 and J is TRBJ2-7; 12 bases match TRBD2. CDR3 length: 17 residues. The V and J ends lost 6 bases and 7 bases, in that order; junction bases with no gene match: 16. Germline lookup yields CDR1 MDHEN and CDR2 SYDVKM. The CDR3 DNA reads TGTGCCAGCAGCCCGACTAGCGGGAGACGAGTCTCGGAGGAGCAGTACTTC. This translates into CASSPTSGRRVSEEQYF.

The J gene is TRBJ1-2, the V gene TRBV10-2, with D perhaps TRBD1 (5 bases). There are 12 residues in the CDR3. The germline gives CDR1 WSHSY, CDR2 SAAADI. Trimming took off 5 bases at V and 8 bases at J, with 12 bases between the two ends. CDR3 loop: CASSHGRAGYTF. CDR3 DNA sequence: TGCGCCAGCAGTCACGGCAGGGCGGGCTACACCTTC.

The V and J genes are TRBV5-4 and TRBJ2-2, with TRBD2 identical over 12 bases. V lost 4 bases and J lost 5; bases outside the gene matches: 6. Germline V gene sequence: CDR1 SGHNT, CDR2 YYREEE (reference sequence). The CDR3 is 16 amino acids. The CDR3 region is CASSAWTSGATGELFF. In DNA, the CDR3 is TGTGCCAGCAGCGCCTGGACTAGCGGGGCTACCGGGGAGCTGTTTTTT. Full variable domain (missing parts from reference TRBV5-4 and TRBJ2-2): ETGVTQSPTHLIKTRGQQVTLRCSSQSGHNTVSWYQQALGQGPQFIFQYYREEENGRGNFPPRFSGLQFPNYSSELNVNALELDDSALYLCASSAWTSGATGELFFGEGSRLTVL.

This chain joins TRBV13 and TRBJ2-3, with D perhaps TRBD2 (5 bases). Between the trimmed V and J ends, which lost 7 bases and 2 bases, there was a span of 28 bases. The CDR3 is 19 residues long. Germline V gene lookup returns CDR1 PRHDT and CDR2 FYEKMQ (reference sequence). CDR3 DNA: TGTGCCAGCACCCTCTCGAGCCGGTTGGCGGGCCCACACACAGATACGCAGTATTTT. As protein: CASTLSSRLAGPHTDTQYF.

V and J are TRBV28 and TRBJ1-2, with D tentatively TRBD1 (6 bases). The CDR3 runs 16 residues. Trimming took 1 base from V and 0 from J, leaving 12 bases between them. Germline V lookup: CDR1 MDHEN, CDR2 SYDVKM. CDR3 nucleotide sequence: TGTGCCAGCAGTTTATTGGGGGGGCGATCTAACTATGGCTACACCTTC. Translation gives CASSLLGGRSNYGYTF.

The chain couples TRBV20-1 to TRBJ1-2, with D perhaps matching TRBD1 (6 bases). The CDR3 runs to 11 residues. In germline, CDR1 is DFQATT, CDR2 SNEGSKA (reference sequence). Trimming pared 1 base from V and 8 bases from J, leaving 8 bases between. The CDR3: CSARVTGGYTF. The DNA for the CDR3 is TGCAGTGCTAGAGTGACAGGCGGCTACACCTTC.

The CDR3 is CASSLGLRGNNEQFF. The CDR3 nucleotides are TGTGCCAGCAGCTTAGGGTTGCGGGGGAACAATGAGCAGTTCTTC. This sequence joins TRBV13 and TRBJ2-1; TRBD2 matches at 7 bases. The germline V gene has CDR1 PRHDT and CDR2 FYEKMQ (reference sequence). The V and J ends lost 0 bases and 5 bases, in that order; junction bases with no gene match: 4. The CDR3 sequence is 15 residues long.

Only one count was recorded for this clone. The V call is TRBV27, the J call TRBJ2-5; no clear D gene. Looked up from germline, CDR1 is MNHEY and CDR2 is SMNVEV (reference sequence). The CDR3 spans 11 residues. Between the trimmed V and J ends, which lost 3 bases and 5 bases, there was a span of 4 bases. CDR3 residues: CASSFRETQYF. The CDR3 DNA sequence: TGTGCCAGCAGTTTCCGGGAGACCCAGTACTTC.

The V gene is TRBV29-1, the J gene TRBJ1-1; no reliable D call. The CDR3 loop spans 12 amino acids. Germline V gene lookup returns CDR1 SQVTM and CDR2 ANQGSEA. V gave up 7 bases and J gave up 0 bases, with 9 bases separating them. The CDR3 protein is CSGGDMNTEAFF. The CDR3 nucleotides are TGCAGCGGAGGAGATATGAACACTGAAGCTTTCTTT.

This clone occurred once. The V and J genes are TRBV10-1 and TRBJ1-4; D is perhaps TRBD1 (6 bases). This CDR3 has 21 amino acids. Trimming left V 10 bases short and J 0 bases short, with 33 bases between. Germline CDR1 WNHNN, CDR2 SYGVQD (reference sequence). CDR3 sequence reads: CANSLPAVKGVWGATNEKLFF. CDR3 DNA sequence: TGCGCCAACTCTCTGCCAGCAGTGAAGGGGGTATGGGGTGCAACTAATGAAAAACTGTTTTTT.

The V gene is TRBV19, the J gene TRBJ1-5; D may be TRBD1 (5 bases). CDR3 size: 15 residues. Germline V gene sequence: CDR1 LNHDA, CDR2 SQIVND (reference sequence). The ends were cut back, 3 bases at V and 2 bases at J, with 11 bases in the middle. CDR3 nucleotides: TGTGCCAGTAGTATTATCTTGGGGCGCAATCAGCCCCAGCATTTT. This gives the protein CASSIILGRNQPQHF.

The count of this clone is one. The V gene is TRBV3-1 (or the pseudogene TRBV3-2), the J gene TRBJ1-4; 9 bases are a match to TRBD1. The V gene end was trimmed by 5 bases and the J gene end by 3 bases; junction bases not matched to a gene: 7. The germline V gene has CDR1 LGHDT and CDR2 YNNKEL (reference sequence). The CDR3 is 16 amino acids. Here the CDR3 reads CASSVGQGRANEKLFF. CDR3 in DNA: TGTGCCAGCAGCGTGGGACAGGGTAGAGCTAATGAAAAACTGTTTTTT.